The 22 T cell receptor beta chains listed next were all sequenced from one sample in a study of cytomegalovirus exposure and HLA in healthy donors. PCR amplification relied on 60 Vbeta primers (plus 13 Jbeta primers). Assay used: immunoSEQ multiplex PCR; TCRdb lists only in-frame clones, some missing. The repertoire holds roughly 150,000 clones, roughly 72% seen once, with 2.1% in the top ten. The sequenced sample was PBMCs. Receptors were obtained from a middle-aged man in good health and CMV-seronegative.

In the case of this clone: The junction departs from germline at one end; a sequencing error may be responsible. CDR3 sequence (DNA): TGTTCCAGCAGCTTCGGACAGGTTATAAATCAGCCCCAGCATTTT. It encodes CSSSFGQVINQPQHF. The V call is TRBV7-9, the J call TRBJ1-5; TRBD1 aligns across 7 bases. Germline V gene data show CDR1 as SEHNR and CDR2 as FQNEAQ (reference sequence). The CDR3 loop spans 15 amino acids.

The V and J genes are TRBV11-1 and TRBJ2-5; 8 bases map to TRBD1. TRBJ2-7 matches the DNA end more closely, so the J call is doubtful. This CDR3 is built from 14 residues. Germline CDR1 and CDR2: SGHAT and FQDESV (reference sequence). As DNA, the CDR3 is TGTGCCAGCAGCCTGGACAGGGTTTCCTACGAGCAGTACTTC. Amino acid sequence: CASSLDRVSYEQYF.

This chain links TRBV7-2 with TRBJ2-1; 10 nucleotides line up with TRBD2. CDR1 is SGHTA, CDR2 FQGNSA, per germline. The CDR3 extends over 16 amino acids. V lost 1 base and J lost 5; bases outside the gene matches: 5. This chain's CDR3 is CASSLEGLAANNEQFF. CDR3 nucleotide sequence: TGTGCCAGCAGCTTAGAAGGACTAGCGGCCAACAATGAGCAGTTCTTC. The full variable domain, its missing parts supplied by reference TRBV7-2 and TRBJ2-1, is GAGVSQSPSNKVTEKGKDVELRCDPISGHTALYWYRQSLGQGLEFLIYFQGNSAPDKSGLPSDRFSAERTGGSVSTLTIQRTQQEDSAVYLCASSLEGLAANNEQFFGPGTRLTVL.

A word on this clone: One end of the junction varies from germline; a read error may be responsible. CDR3 in amino acids: CASSQEVGKGQDF. The CDR3, as DNA: TGTGCCAGCAGCCAAGAAGTTGGGAAGGGACAGGACTTC. This rearrangement joins TRBV4-2 to TRBJ2-4, with TRBD1 identical over 8 bases. This CDR3 spans 13 amino acids. Germline CDR1 reads LGHNA; CDR2 reads YNFKEQ.

This chain uses TRBV25-1 with TRBJ2-2; unclear D gene. CDR1 and CDR2 from the germline V gene are MGHDK and SYGVNS. This CDR3 region has 16 residues. V was clipped by 1 base and J by 2 bases, with 11 bases between them. This chain's CDR3 is CASSESVDYNTGELFF. The CDR3 DNA is TGTGCCAGCAGTGAATCGGTAGATTATAACACCGGGGAGCTGTTTTTT.

This rearrangement joins TRBV5-3 to TRBJ2-7; D gene unclear. TRBV5-3 is designated an ORF whose function remains uncertain. The CDR3 sequence is 11 residues long. V lost 10 bases, J lost 9 bases, and 17 bases lay in between. The CDR3 DNA is TGTGCCTCTACTCTAGTAACGGGGCAGTACTTC. It yields the protein CASTLVTGQYF.

Remarks on this clone: One junction end does not reproduce the germline sequence, and a read error may be involved. The V gene is TRBV5-6, the J gene TRBJ1-2; D gene ambiguous. The germline gives CDR1 SGHDT, CDR2 YYEEEE. CDR3 size: 13 residues. CDR3 DNA: TGTGCCAGCAGCTTGACGCAGACGGCAGGCTACCCCTTC. Translation gives CASSLTQTAGYPF.

The chain recombines TRBV28 with TRBJ1-1; D unclear. Per the germline V gene, CDR1 is MDHEN and CDR2 is SYDVKM. The CDR3 totals 13 residues. The V gene lost 2 bases and the J gene lost 6 bases, with 10 bases spanning the gap. CDR3 nucleotide sequence: TGTGCCAGCAGTTTAGTCCAGAATGCTGAAGCTTTCTTT. It translates to CASSLVQNAEAFF.

The V call is TRBV9, the J call TRBJ2-7, with D perhaps TRBD1 (6 bases). The CDR3 is 15 amino acids. The V end lost 6 bases, the J end lost 0 bases, and 16 bases lay between the germline ends. The germline gives CDR1 SGDLS, CDR2 YYNGEE. CDR3 nucleotides: TGTGCCAGCACCGAGGGCGCAGGGGTCTCCTACGAGCAGTACTTC. Translation: CASTEGAGVSYEQYF.

The chain employs TRBV6-4 and TRBJ2-2, with D tentatively TRBD1 (6 bases). Germline lookup yields CDR1 MRHNA and CDR2 SNTAGT. CDR3 length equals 13 residues. V was pared by 6 bases and J by 7 bases, with 12 bases between. The CDR3 nucleotides are TGTGCCAGCAGGCCGACAGGTGGCGGGGAGCTGTTTTTT. This sequence encodes CASRPTGGGELFF.

This clone was counted at least ten times. The V and J genes are TRBV6-1 and TRBJ1-4, with 8 bases aligning to TRBD1. CDR3 length: 14 residues. After removal of 4 bases from V and 8 bases from J, the junction contained 6 bases not matched to a gene. The germline gives CDR1 MNHNS, CDR2 SASEGT. The DNA of the CDR3 is TGTGCCAGCAGTGGGGGACAGGACCACGAAAAACTGTTTTTT. The encoded protein is CASSGGQDHEKLFF.

On this clone itself: Its ends do not fully match the called genes, so a read error is possible. The gene calls are TRBV7-9 and TRBJ1-2, with D unclear. The CDR3 totals 12 residues. The germline V gene has CDR1 SEHNR and CDR2 FQNEAQ (reference sequence). CDR3 nucleotide sequence: TGTTCCAGCAGCTTAGCCTCGGGTGGCTACACCTTC. As protein: CSSSLASGGYTF.

V usage is TRBV2 and J usage is TRBJ1-5, with unresolved D. CDR1 and CDR2 from the germline V gene are SNHLY and FYNNEI. The length of the CDR3 is 14 residues. Trimming removed 1 base at V and 3 bases at J, with 7 bases between. For the CDR3, the DNA is TGTGCCAGCAGTGAAGACAGTTACAATCAGCCCCAGCATTTT. Protein sequence: CASSEDSYNQPQHF.

The chain employs TRBV7-6 and TRBJ2-3, with D perhaps TRBD2 (5 bases). Between the trimmed V and J ends, which lost 0 bases and 5 bases, there was a span of 9 bases. CDR3 length: 14 amino acids. Germline V lookup: CDR1 SGHVS, CDR2 FNYEAQ. The CDR3 here is CASSLADSVDTQYF. Written as DNA, the CDR3 is TGTGCCAGCAGCTTAGCGGATAGCGTAGATACGCAGTATTTT.

The chain is built from TRBV30 and TRBJ2-7, with a possible D match to TRBD2 (5 bases). V lost 3 bases and J lost 0, with 9 bases in between. Germline V gene lookup returns CDR1 GTSNPN and CDR2 SVGIG (reference sequence). CDR3 length equals 13 residues. CDR3 loop: CAWSASFSYEQYF. In DNA, the CDR3 is TGTGCCTGGAGCGCTAGCTTCTCCTACGAGCAGTACTTC. The complete variable domain, with remaining parts taken from reference TRBV30 and TRBJ2-7, reads SQTIHQWPATLVQPVGSPLSLECTVEGTSNPNLYWYRQAAGRGLQLLFYSVGIGQISSEVPQNLSASRPQDRQFILSSKKLLLSDSGFYLCAWSASFSYEQYFGPGTRLTVT.

The chain joins TRBV6-1 to TRBJ2-1, with TRBD2 matching over 11 bases. V shed 6 bases and J 4 bases; nucleotides not matched to a gene: 5. The CDR3 loop spans 15 amino acids. The germline CDR1 and CDR2 sequences are MNHNS and SASEGT. The CDR3 is CASSLAGGPYNEQFF. CDR3 DNA sequence: TGTGCCAGCAGCCTAGCGGGAGGACCTTACAATGAGCAGTTCTTC.

The chain carries TRBV5-1 and TRBJ1-2, with D tentatively TRBD1 (5 bases). The V and J ends lost 0 bases and 7 bases respectively, with 13 bases between them. The CDR3 runs 14 residues. CDR1 is SGHRS, CDR2 YFSETQ, per germline. CDR3 nucleotides: TGCGCCAGCAGCTTGGCAGGCAGGGAGGGTGGCTACACCTTC. This sequence encodes CASSLAGREGGYTF.

This clone was seen only a few times. The J gene is TRBJ2-7, the V gene TRBV6-5, with 11 bases matching TRBD2. This CDR3 has 16 amino acids. With 2 bases clipped from V and 2 bases from J, the junction kept 5 bases outside the gene matches. From germline, CDR1 is MNHEY and CDR2 SVGAGI. CDR3 region: CASSYIPGLAAYEQYF. For the CDR3, the DNA is TGTGCCAGCAGTTACATTCCGGGACTAGCGGCCTACGAGCAGTACTTC.

J is TRBJ1-5 and V is TRBV19, with D uncertain. Germline CDR1 LNHDA, CDR2 SQIVND (reference sequence). V was clipped by 3 bases and J by 3 bases, with 12 bases between them. This CDR3 has 15 amino acids. CDR3 bases: TGTGCCAGTAGTATTGTCGAGGGCGCCAATCAGCCCCAGCATTTT. Protein product: CASSIVEGANQPQHF.

The chain couples TRBV27 to TRBJ2-1; 8 positions match TRBD2. With 6 bases clipped from V and 1 base from J, the junction kept 5 bases outside the gene matches. Germline V CDR1 and CDR2: MNHEY, SMNVEV (reference sequence). The CDR3 is made up of 15 amino acids. This chain's CDR3 is CASSIGTRSYNEQFF. The DNA for the CDR3 is TGTGCCAGCAGCATCGGGACTAGATCCTACAATGAGCAGTTCTTC.

V gene TRBV29-1 combines with J gene TRBJ1-4; D is uncertain. Trimming removed 7 bases at V and 3 bases at J, with 9 bases between. Germline CDR1 is SQVTM and CDR2 is ANQGSEA. The CDR3 has 12 amino acids. CDR3 DNA sequence: TGCAGCGCCAGGAAGGCTAATGAAAAACTGTTTTTT. Protein: CSARKANEKLFF.

The rearrangement uses TRBV5-6 and TRBJ2-7, with 7 nucleotides matching TRBD2. With 0 bases clipped from V and 6 bases from J, the junction kept 3 bases outside the gene matches. The germline gives CDR1 SGHDT, CDR2 YYEEEE. The CDR3 is 13 amino acids. CDR3 DNA sequence: TGTGCCAGCAGCTTGGGGTCGGGGGGCGAGCAGTACTTC. This gives the protein CASSLGSGGEQYF.